A single count supports the clone carrying this T cell receptor (beta chain). The sample originates from a study of blood T cell repertoires in COVID-19. At the level of the study: Spain, Italy and the United States supplied samples that represented acute and convalescent COVID-19.

In the source study's methods: For nucleated cells, counts were estimated from reference gene primer amplification. Only in-frame clones appear in the TCRdb table, and some are missing; sequencing was by immunoSEQ multiplex PCR. V and J calls and clone size are those listed in that table; D and trimming were worked out from the DNA. This table has over 250,000 clones, approximately 85% appearing once. V shed 0 bases, J shed 7 bases, and the junction held 9 bases outside the gene matches. The CDR3 sequence is 17 residues long. Germline V gene data show CDR1 as SGHRS and CDR2 as YFSETQ. Sequenced: peripheral blood. The rearrangement uses TRBV5-1 and TRBJ1-5, with 11 bases lining up with TRBD1. The source is a woman in her seventies with acute or convalescent COVID-19. In DNA, the CDR3 is TGCGCCAGCAGCTTGGAGCCCGGGACAGGGGGGAGACAGCCCCAGCATTTT. This gives the protein CASSLEPGTGGRQPQHF.